This T cell receptor (beta chain) was identified in a study of blood T cells in healthy people across ages. As to this clonotype: The antigen remains undetermined.

Combining a sample-barcoded 5' primer with a J-beta primer mix, a second PCR ran for roughly 6 to 12 cycles. Unique molecular identifiers of 12 random nucleotides labeled each cDNA. MiXCR, applied by TCRdb to the 5' RACE reads, yields one record per CDR3 protein. The sample lists almost 1 million distinct CDR3 sequences, just over 50% seen once, with 20% to 25% in the top ten. CDR3 length: 13 amino acids. V was cut by 5 bases and J by 11 bases, with 18 bases left in between. Germline CDR1 is SGHTA and CDR2 is FQGNSA. Notes on the study in general: It was the long-lived donors that had more naive CD4+ cells and higher diversity than aged donors.

The origin of this receptor is a woman in her sixties or seventies in good health. The specimen was blood. The rearrangement links TRBV7-2 to TRBJ2-5; D gene uncertain. CDR3 nucleotides: TGTGCCAGCAGCCCCTCGAGGCTCAATGAGCAGTACTTC. It translates to CASSPSRLNEQYF.